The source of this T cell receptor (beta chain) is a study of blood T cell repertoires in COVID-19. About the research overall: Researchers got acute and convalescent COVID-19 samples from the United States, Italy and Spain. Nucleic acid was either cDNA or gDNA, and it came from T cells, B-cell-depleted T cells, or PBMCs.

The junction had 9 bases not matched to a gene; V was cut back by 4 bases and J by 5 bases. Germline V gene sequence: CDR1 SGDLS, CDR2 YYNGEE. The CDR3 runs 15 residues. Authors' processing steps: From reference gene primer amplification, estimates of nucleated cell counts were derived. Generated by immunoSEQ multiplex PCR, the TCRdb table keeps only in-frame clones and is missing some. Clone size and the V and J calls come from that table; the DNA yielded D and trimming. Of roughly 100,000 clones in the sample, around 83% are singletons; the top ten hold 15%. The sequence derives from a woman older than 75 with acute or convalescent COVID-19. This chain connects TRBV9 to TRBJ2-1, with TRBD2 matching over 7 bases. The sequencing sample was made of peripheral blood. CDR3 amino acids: CASSPHWGGDNEQFF. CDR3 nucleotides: TGTGCCAGCAGCCCTCACTGGGGGGGGGACAATGAGCAGTTCTTC.